This TCR beta chain emerged from a study of blood T cell repertoires in COVID-19. Whole-study context: Whether acute or convalescent, the COVID-19 samples came from the United States, Italy and Spain. The analysed material was cDNA or gDNA that came from T cells, B-cell-depleted T cells, or PBMCs.

The CDR3 contains 15 residues. Germline CDR1 reads MGHRA; CDR2 reads YSYEKL. V lost 1 base to trimming and J lost 6 bases; unmatched junction nucleotides: 7. Per the original data handling: By means of reference gene primer amplification, nucleated cell counts were estimated. The data were produced by immunoSEQ multiplex PCR, yet TCRdb's version contains in-frame clones alone and is incomplete. D and trimming were read from the DNA, whereas the V and J calls and clone size are those reported in that table. The table shows about 390,000 clones, with 80% to 90% occurring only once. Participants reported their clinical history, and cohort assignment relied on those reports.

The chain combines TRBV4-1 with TRBJ1-2; 8 nucleotides match TRBD1. This receptor was identified in a woman between 50 and 59 years old who had recovered from COVID-19. The sequenced sample consisted of PBMCs or T cells enriched from blood (not recorded which). The CDR3 spells CASSQASDRGNGYTF. The CDR3 DNA follows: TGCGCCAGCAGCCAAGCTTCTGACAGGGGAAATGGCTACACCTTC.